Given below is one T cell receptor (beta chain) in context. This sample was included in a study of blood T cell repertoires in COVID-19. Study context: In each case, the material was cDNA or gDNA derived from T cells, B-cell-depleted T cells, or PBMCs.

Repertoires were generated with immunoSEQ multiplex PCR, while TCRdb's copy carries only in-frame clones and drops some. The repertoire holds about 70,000 clones, around 88% seen once, with about 17% in the top ten. Patients of the Seattle cohort, enrolled during active infection, were followed longitudinally. Trimming left V 5 bases short and J 2 bases short, with 10 bases between. Germline-derived CDR1 and CDR2 are MNHEY and SMNVEV (reference sequence). The CDR3 covers 13 residues. This TCR came from a man in his forties with COVID-19, enrolled during active disease. This chain links TRBV27 with TRBJ2-7, with D possibly matching TRBD1 (5 bases). The sample was peripheral blood. CDR3 sequence (DNA): TGTGCCAGCAGTCGGGCAGGGACCTACGAGCAGTACTTC. The encoded protein is CASSRAGTYEQYF.